The source of this T cell receptor beta chain is a study of regulatory dendritic cells for organ transplantation. Between the trimmed V and J ends, which lost 3 bases and 5 bases, there was a span of 16 bases. Per the germline V gene, CDR1 is MNHNS and CDR2 is SASEGT. This CDR3 comprises 15 residues. Sequenced by immunoSEQ multiplex PCR; TCRdb stores in-frame clones only, minus some. Of 25,000 or so clones listed, around 84% were seen once; the top ten hold about 0.1%. The sequence was obtained from a human donor in good health. The material sequenced was naive CD4+ T cells from blood. Subset indicated: CD45RA+ naive T cells. The chain employs TRBV6-1 and TRBJ1-1; D gene unclear. The CDR3 here is CASSDTSGGRTEAFF. In DNA form, the CDR3 reads TGTGCCAGCAGTGACACCTCCGGAGGAAGGACTGAAGCTTTCTTT.